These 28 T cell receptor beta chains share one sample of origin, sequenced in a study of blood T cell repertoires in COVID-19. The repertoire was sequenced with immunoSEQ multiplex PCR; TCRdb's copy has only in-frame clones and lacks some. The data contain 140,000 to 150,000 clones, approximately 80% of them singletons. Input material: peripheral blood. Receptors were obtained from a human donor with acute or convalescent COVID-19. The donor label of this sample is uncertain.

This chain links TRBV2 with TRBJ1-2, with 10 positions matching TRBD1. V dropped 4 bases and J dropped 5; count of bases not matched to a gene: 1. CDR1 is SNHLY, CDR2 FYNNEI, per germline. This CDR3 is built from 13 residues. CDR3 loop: CASSVGQGYGYTF. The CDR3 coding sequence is TGTGCCAGCAGTGTGGGACAGGGGTATGGCTACACCTTC.

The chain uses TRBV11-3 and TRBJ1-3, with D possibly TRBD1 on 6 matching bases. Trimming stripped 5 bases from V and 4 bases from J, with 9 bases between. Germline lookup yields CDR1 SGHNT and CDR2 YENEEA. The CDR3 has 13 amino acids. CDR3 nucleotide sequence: TGTGCCAGCAGCGAAGGGACAGGAAACACCATATATTTT. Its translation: CASSEGTGNTIYF.

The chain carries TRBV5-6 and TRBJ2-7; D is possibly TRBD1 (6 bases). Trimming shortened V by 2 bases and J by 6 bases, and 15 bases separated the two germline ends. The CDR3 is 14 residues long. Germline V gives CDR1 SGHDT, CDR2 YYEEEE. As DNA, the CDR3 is TGTGCCAGCAGCTTTGGGTCAGGGGCACTCGAGCAGTACTTC. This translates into CASSFGSGALEQYF.

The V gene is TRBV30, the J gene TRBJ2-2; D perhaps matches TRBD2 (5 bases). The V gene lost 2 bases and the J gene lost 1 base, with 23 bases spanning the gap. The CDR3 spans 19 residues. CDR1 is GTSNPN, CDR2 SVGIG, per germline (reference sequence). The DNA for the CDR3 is TGTGCCTGGAGTCTTGTACGGACTGAACGCGCGAGGAACACCGGGGAGCTGTTTTTT. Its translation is CAWSLVRTERARNTGELFF.

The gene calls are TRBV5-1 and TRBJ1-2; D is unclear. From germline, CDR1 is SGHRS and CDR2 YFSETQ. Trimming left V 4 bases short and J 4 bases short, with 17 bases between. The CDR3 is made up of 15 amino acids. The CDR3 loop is CASSPGSTNAYGYTF. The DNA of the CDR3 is TGCGCCAGCAGCCCCGGGTCTACTAACGCCTATGGCTACACCTTC.

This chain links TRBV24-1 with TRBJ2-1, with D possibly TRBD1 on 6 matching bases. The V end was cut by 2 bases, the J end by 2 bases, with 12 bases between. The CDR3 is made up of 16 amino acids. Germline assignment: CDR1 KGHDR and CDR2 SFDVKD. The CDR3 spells CATSDSTGYTYNEQFF. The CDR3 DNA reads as TGTGCCACCAGTGATTCAACAGGGTACACCTACAATGAGCAGTTCTTC.

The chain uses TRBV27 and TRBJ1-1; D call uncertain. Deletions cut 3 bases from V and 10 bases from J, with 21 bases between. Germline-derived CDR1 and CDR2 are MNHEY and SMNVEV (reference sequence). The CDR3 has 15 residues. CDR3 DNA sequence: TGTGCCAGCAGTTTGGGCGGAGGCTCCCCCCCGGCAGCTTTCTTT. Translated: CASSLGGGSPPAAFF.

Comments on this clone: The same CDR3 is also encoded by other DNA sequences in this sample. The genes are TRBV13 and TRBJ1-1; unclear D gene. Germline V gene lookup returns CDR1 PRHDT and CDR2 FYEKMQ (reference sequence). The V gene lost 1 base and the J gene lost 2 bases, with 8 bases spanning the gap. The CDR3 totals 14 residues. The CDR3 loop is CASSLAGGNTEAFF. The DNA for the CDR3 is TGTGCCAGCAGCTTAGCAGGAGGAAACACTGAAGCTTTCTTT.

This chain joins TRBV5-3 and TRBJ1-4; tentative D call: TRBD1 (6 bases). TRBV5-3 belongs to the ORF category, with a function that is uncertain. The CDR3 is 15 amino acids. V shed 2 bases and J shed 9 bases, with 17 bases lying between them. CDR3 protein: CARSFRSGVRKKLFF. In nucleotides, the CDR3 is TGTGCCAGAAGCTTTAGGTCAGGGGTTCGGAAAAAACTGTTTTTT.

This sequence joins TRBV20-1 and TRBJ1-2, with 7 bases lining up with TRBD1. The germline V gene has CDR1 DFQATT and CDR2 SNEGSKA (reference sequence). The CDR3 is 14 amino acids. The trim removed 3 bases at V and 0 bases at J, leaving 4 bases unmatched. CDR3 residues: CSASSGTANYGYTF. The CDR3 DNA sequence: TGCAGTGCTAGTTCCGGGACAGCTAACTATGGCTACACCTTC.

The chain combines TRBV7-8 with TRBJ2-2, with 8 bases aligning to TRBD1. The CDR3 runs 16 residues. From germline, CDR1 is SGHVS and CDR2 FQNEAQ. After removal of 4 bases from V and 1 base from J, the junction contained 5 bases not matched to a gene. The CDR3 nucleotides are TGTGCCAGCAGCTCTTGGACAGGGCGGAACACCGGGGAGCTGTTTTTT. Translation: CASSSWTGRNTGELFF.

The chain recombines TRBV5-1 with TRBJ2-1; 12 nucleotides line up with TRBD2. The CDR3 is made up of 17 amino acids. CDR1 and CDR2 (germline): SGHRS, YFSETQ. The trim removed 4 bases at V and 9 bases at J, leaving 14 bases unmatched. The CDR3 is CASSPGGLAGGPPEQFF. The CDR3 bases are TGCGCCAGCAGCCCCGGGGGGCTAGCGGGGGGGCCACCTGAGCAGTTCTTC.

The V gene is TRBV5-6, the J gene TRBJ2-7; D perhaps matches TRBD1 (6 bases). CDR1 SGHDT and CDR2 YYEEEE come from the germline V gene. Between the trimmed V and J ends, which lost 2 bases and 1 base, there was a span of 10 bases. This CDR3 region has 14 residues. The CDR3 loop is CASSLTGSSYEQYV. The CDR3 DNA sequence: TGTGCCAGCAGCTTAACAGGGTCGTCCTACGAGCAGTACGTC.

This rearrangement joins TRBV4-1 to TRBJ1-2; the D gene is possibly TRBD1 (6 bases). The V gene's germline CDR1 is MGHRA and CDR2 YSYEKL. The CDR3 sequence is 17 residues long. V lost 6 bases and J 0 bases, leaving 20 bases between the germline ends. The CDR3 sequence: CASRFRDIRLSNYGYTF. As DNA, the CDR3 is TGCGCCAGCAGATTCCGGGACATACGGTTATCTAACTATGGCTACACCTTC.

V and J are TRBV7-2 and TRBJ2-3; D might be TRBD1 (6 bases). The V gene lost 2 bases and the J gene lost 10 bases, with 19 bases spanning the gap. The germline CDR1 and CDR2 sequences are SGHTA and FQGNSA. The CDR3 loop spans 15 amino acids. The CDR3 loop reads CASSLSTGPQGSQYF. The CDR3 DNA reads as TGTGCCAGCAGCTTATCTACGGGTCCCCAGGGGTCGCAGTATTTT.

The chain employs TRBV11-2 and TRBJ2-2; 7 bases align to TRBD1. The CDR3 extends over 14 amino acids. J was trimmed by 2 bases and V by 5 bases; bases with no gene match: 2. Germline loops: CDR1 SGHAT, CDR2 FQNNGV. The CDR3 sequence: CASSRDSNTGELFF. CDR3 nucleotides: TGTGCCAGCAGCCGGGACAGTAACACCGGGGAGCTGTTTTTT. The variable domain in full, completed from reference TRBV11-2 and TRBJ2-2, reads EAGVAQSPRYKIIEKRQSVAFWCNPISGHATLYWYQQILGQGPKLLIQFQNNGVVDDSQLPKDRFSAERLKGVDSTLKIQPAKLEDSAVYLCASSRDSNTGELFFGEGSRLTVL.

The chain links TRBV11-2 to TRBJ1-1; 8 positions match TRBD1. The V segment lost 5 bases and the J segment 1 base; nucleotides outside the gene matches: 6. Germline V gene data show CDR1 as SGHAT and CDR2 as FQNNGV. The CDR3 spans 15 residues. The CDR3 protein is CASSRGTGKNTEAFF. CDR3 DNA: TGTGCCAGCAGCCGCGGGACAGGCAAGAACACTGAAGCTTTCTTT.

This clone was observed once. The CDR3 region has the DNA TGTGCCAGCAGTAGGGCCAGGGGGTCAGAGACCCAGTACTTC. It codes for CASSRARGSETQYF. The rearrangement uses TRBV2 and TRBJ2-5; 7 bases are a match to TRBD1. The V gene's germline CDR1 is SNHLY and CDR2 FYNNEI. J gave up 4 bases and V 5 bases, and 7 bases lay outside the gene matches. CDR3 length: 14 residues.

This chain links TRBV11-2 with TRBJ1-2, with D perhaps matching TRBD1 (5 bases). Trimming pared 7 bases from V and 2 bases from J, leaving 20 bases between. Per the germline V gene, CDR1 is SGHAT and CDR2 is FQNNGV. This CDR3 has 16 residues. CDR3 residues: CASTPRLGAANYGYTF. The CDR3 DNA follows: TGTGCCAGCACCCCTAGGCTAGGGGCGGCCAACTATGGCTACACCTTC.

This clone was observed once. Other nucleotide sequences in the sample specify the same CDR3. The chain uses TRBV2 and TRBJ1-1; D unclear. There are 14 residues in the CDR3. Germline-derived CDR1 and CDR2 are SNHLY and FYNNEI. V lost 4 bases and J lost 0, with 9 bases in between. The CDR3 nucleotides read TGTGCCAGCAGTGTACAGCCGATGAACACTGAAGCTTTCTTT. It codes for CASSVQPMNTEAFF.

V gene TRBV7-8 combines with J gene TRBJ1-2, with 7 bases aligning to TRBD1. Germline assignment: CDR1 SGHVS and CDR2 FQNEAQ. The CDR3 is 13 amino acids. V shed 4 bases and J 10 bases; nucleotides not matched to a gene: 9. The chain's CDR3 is CASSSRDSLDYTF. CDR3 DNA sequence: TGTGCCAGCAGCTCCCGGGACAGCCTAGACTACACCTTC.

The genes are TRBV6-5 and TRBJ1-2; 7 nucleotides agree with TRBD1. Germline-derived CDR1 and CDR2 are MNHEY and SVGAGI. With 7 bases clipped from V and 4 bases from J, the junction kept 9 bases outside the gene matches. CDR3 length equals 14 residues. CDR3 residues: CASTPWGTAYGYTF. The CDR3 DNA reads TGTGCCAGCACCCCATGGGGGACAGCCTATGGCTACACCTTC.

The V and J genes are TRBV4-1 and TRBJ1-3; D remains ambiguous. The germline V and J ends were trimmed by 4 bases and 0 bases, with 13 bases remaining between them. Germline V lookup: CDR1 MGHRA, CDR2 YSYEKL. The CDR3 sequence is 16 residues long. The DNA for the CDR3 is TGCGCCAGCAGCCCAGTATACCCATCCTCTGGAAACACCATATATTTT. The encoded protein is CASSPVYPSSGNTIYF.

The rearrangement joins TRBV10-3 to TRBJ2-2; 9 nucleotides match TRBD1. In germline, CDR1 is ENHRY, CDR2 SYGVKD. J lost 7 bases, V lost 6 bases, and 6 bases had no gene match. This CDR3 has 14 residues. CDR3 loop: CAIRPQGAGGELFF. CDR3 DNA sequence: TGTGCCATCAGGCCACAGGGGGCAGGCGGGGAGCTGTTTTTT.

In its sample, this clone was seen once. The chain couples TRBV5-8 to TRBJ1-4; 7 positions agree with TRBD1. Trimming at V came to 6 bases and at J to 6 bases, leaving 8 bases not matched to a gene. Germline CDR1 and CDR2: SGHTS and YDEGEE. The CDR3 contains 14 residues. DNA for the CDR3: TGTGCCAGCATTTCTCCCGGGACAGATGAAAAACTGTTTTTT. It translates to CASISPGTDEKLFF.

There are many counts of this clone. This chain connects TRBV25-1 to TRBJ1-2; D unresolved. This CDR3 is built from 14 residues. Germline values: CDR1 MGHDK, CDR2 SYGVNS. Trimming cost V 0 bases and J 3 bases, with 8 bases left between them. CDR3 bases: TGTGCCAGCAGTGAATATTTCGACTACTATGGCTACACCTTC. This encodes CASSEYFDYYGYTF.

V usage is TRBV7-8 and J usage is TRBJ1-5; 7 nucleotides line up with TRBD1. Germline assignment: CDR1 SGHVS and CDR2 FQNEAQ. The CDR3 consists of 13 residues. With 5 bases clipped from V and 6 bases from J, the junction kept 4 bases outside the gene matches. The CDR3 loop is CASSLTGIQPQHF. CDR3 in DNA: TGTGCCAGCAGCCTGACAGGGATTCAGCCCCAGCATTTT.

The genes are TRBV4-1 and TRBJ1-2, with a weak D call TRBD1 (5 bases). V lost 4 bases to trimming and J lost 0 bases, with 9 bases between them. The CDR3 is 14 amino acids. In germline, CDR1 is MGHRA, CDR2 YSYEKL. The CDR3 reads CASSLGTTNYGYTF. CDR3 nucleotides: TGCGCCAGCAGCCTGGGGACTACTAACTATGGCTACACCTTC.